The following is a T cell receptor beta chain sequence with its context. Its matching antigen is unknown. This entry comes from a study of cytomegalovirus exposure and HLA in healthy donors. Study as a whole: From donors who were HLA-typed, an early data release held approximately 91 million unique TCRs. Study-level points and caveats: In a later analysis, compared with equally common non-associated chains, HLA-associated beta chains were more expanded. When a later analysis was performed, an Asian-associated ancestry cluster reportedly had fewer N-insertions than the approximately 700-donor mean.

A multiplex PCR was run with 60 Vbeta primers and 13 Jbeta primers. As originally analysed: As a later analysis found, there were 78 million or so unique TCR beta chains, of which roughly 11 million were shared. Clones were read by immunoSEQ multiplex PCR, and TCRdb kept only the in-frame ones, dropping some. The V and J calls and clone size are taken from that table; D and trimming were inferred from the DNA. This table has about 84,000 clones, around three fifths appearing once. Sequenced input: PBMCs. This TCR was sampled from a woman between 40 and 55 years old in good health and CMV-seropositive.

CDR3 nucleotide sequence: TGTGCCACCAGCAGAGATCCACAGGGGGACGAGCAGTACTTC. Residues: CATSRDPQGDEQYF. The genes are TRBV15 and TRBJ2-7; 8 nucleotides line up with TRBD1. The V segment lost 0 bases and the J segment 5 bases; nucleotides outside the gene matches: 3. Germline CDR1 is LNHNV and CDR2 is YYDKDF (reference sequence). The length of the CDR3 is 14 residues.